This is a list of T cell receptor beta chains from one sample in a study of T-cell reconstitution after alpha-beta-depleted transplantation in children. TCRdb reprocessed the PCR reads via MiXCR and lists one record per CDR3 protein. The sample records around 370,000 distinct CDR3 sequences, roughly 15% being singletons. This material consisted of PBMCs, mostly from graft donor cells, taken 360 days after TCRalphabeta/CD19-depleted stem cell transplant. These TCRs come from a male patient between 2 and 9 years old who had a stem cell transplant for acute lymphoblastic leukemia, so the T cells may come from the graft donor. Both conserved end residues are part of each CDR3. D genes are given only for firm matches. A clone size is listed for some rows: how often the clone was seen (once, few, many), or a class if it is expanded.

>NA|TRBJ2-1|TRBV9|NA
TGTGCCAGCAGCGTAGATGCGGAGGTCTCCTACAATGAGCAGTTCTTC
CASSVDAEVSYNEQFF
>few|TRBJ1-3|TRBV5-1|TRBD1
TGCGCCAGCAGCCCAACCGGGACAGGTGACTCCCTCTCTGGAAACACCATATATTTT
CASSPTGTGDSLSGNTIYF
>NA|TRBJ2-7|TRBV20-1|NA
TGCAGTGCTAAGGGGCAGGGGTGGGACGAGCAGTACTTC
CSAKGQGWDEQYF
>NA|TRBJ2-1|TRBV29-1|TRBD2
TGCAGCGTTGGAGGGGGATCCTTAGCGGGAGGATCCTACAATGAGCAGTTCTTC
CSVGGGSLAGGSYNEQFF
>NA|TRBJ2-6|TRBV20-1|NA
TGCAGTGCTAGAGATCGGTCTACTGGGGCCAACGTCCTGACTTTC
CSARDRSTGANVLTF
>many|TRBJ2-7|TRBV29-1|TRBD2
TGCAGCGTTGAAGACCCAATAGCGGGAGACGAGGAGCAGTACTTC
CSVEDPIAGDEEQYF
>many|TRBJ2-2|TRBV27|TRBD2
TGTGCCAGCAGTTTTAGCGGGAGGGCCCCCGGGGAGCTGTTTTTT
CASSFSGRAPGELFF
>NA|TRBJ1-5|TRBV12-3/TRBV12-4|NA
TGTGCCAGCAGTTTGCTTGAGGCCCAGCCCCAGCATTTT
CASSLLEAQPQHF
>few|TRBJ2-7|TRBV27|NA
TGTGCCAGCTGGAGGGCAGGGGGAACCTACGAGCAGTACTTC
CASWRAGGTYEQYF
>many|TRBJ1-5|TRBV20-1|NA
TGCAGTGCTAGTTGGGGGAATCAGCCCCAGCATTTT
CSASWGNQPQHF
>once|TRBJ2-1|TRBV4-3|NA
TGCGCCAGCAGCCAAGATCATAAGTACAATGAGCAGTTCTTC
CASSQDHKYNEQFF
>few|TRBJ2-7|TRBV30|NA
TGTGCCTGGAGTGCAGGCCTTACGTCCCTTTACGAGCAGTACTTC
CAWSAGLTSLYEQYF
>NA|TRBJ2-7|TRBV7-2|TRBD1
TGTGCCAGCAGCTTAGATCGGGACAGGGGAAGGTACGAGCAGTACTTC
CASSLDRDRGRYEQYF
>many|TRBJ1-2|TRBV6-2/TRBV6-3|NA
TGTGCCAGCAGTTGGGGGACAAGAAGTAACTATGGCTACACCTTC
CASSWGTRSNYGYTF
>NA|TRBJ2-1|TRBV12-2|NA
TGTGCAAGTCGCTCCCGGGACAGGGCCCTAGCGGGCTTTGACAATGAGCAGTTCTTC
CASRSRDRALAGFDNEQFF
>NA|TRBJ1-1|TRBV7-3|NA
TGTGCCAGCAGCTTCCACAGGATAGTGAACACTGAAGCTTTCTTT
CASSFHRIVNTEAFF
>few|TRBJ2-4|TRBV4-3|NA
TGCGCCAGCAGCCAAGGAAACAAAAACATTCAGTACTTC
CASSQGNKNIQYF
>NA|TRBJ2-2|TRBV7-6|NA
TGTGCCAGCAGCTTGTCGGGCCGCACCGGGGAGCTGTTTTTT
CASSLSGRTGELFF
>NA|TRBJ2-1|TRBV28|NA
TGTGCCAGCAGATTTCTTAGCGGAGATTACAATGAGCAGTTCTTC
CASRFLSGDYNEQFF
>NA|TRBJ2-2|TRBV10-2|NA
TGCGCCAGCAAGCTGAGGGCAGTTGGCACCGGGGAGCTGTTTTTT
CASKLRAVGTGELFF
>NA|TRBJ2-7|TRBV18|NA
TGTGCCAGCTCAACCGGACACTTCTACGAGCAGTACTTC
CASSTGHFYEQYF
>few|TRBJ2-1|TRBV20-1|NA
TGCAGTGCTAGTCAGGCCTATGAGCAGTTCTTC
CSASQAYEQFF
>NA|TRBJ2-7|TRBV4-3|NA
TGCGCCAGCAGCCAAGCCCCCCGGGGAGCCAGGGCCTCCTACGAGCAGTACTTC
CASSQAPRGARASYEQYF
>few|TRBJ1-2|TRBV28|NA
TGTGCCAGCAGTTTCGGGGGGGAGAATGGCTACACCTTC
CASSFGGENGYTF
>few|TRBJ2-5|TRBV20-1|NA
TGCAGTGCAACTACGGGACTGTACCAAGAGACCCAGTACTTC
CSATTGLYQETQYF
>few|TRBJ2-5|TRBV7-8|TRBD2
TGTGCCAGCAGCTTAGGTTCGGGAGGGGTGGGCTTCCAAGAGACCCAGTACTTC
CASSLGSGGVGFQETQYF
>few|TRBJ2-1|TRBV6-2/TRBV6-3|NA
TGTGCCAGCACACAAGGGGGTGAGCAGTTCTTC
CASTQGGEQFF
>few|TRBJ1-6|TRBV20-1|NA
TGCAGTGCTAGAGTAGGAGGACTCTATAATTCACCCCTCCACTTT
CSARVGGLYNSPLHF
>NA|TRBJ2-7|TRBV7-1|TRBD2
TGTGCCAGCAGCTCCGGTAGCGGGACCTCCTACGAGCAGTACTTC
CASSSGSGTSYEQYF
>NA|TRBJ2-7|TRBV7-2|NA
TGTGCCAGCAGCTTCTACCTTTCTAGCGCCTACGAGCAGTACTTC
CASSFYLSSAYEQYF
>NA|TRBJ2-3|TRBV9|NA
TGTGCCAGCAGCGCCCGTAGCGCAGGCGGCACAGATACGCAGTATTTT
CASSARSAGGTDTQYF
>many|TRBJ2-6|TRBV9|NA
TGTGCCAGCAGCACCGCCTCTGGGGCCAACGTCCTGACTTTC
CASSTASGANVLTF
>many|TRBJ2-3|TRBV28|NA
TGTGCCAGCGGCTTCGGGCTAGCTAGGGGTGATACGCAGTATTTT
CASGFGLARGDTQYF
>few|TRBJ2-3|TRBV6-5|NA
TGTGCCAGCAGTTACTCGTCGACTGGCGTCGGGGCAGATACGCAGTATTTT
CASSYSSTGVGADTQYF
>NA|TRBJ2-2|TRBV29-1|NA
TGCAGCGGGGGGACCACGAACACCGGGGAGCTGTTTTTT
CSGGTTNTGELFF
>NA|TRBJ2-1|TRBV18|NA
TGTGCCAGCTCACCCGTAGCGCGGGGTCTCTCCTACAATGAGCAGTTCTTC
CASSPVARGLSYNEQFF
>few|TRBJ2-3|TRBV11-2|TRBD2
TGTGCCAGCAGCTATGGACTAGCGGGAGCAGATACGCAGTATTTT
CASSYGLAGADTQYF
>NA|TRBJ2-2|TRBV19|TRBD2
TGTGCCAGTAGCACCATTAGCGGGAGAGCCGGGGAGCTGTTTTTT
CASSTISGRAGELFF
>few|TRBJ2-3|TRBV24-1|TRBD1
TGTGCCACCAGTGACCTAGACGGACAGGACCCAGATACGCAGTATTTT
CATSDLDGQDPDTQYF
>many|TRBJ2-3|TRBV10-3|TRBD1
TGTGCCATCTCAGGGGGCCTCATGAGGACAGATACGCAGTATTTT
CAISGGLMRTDTQYF
>NA|TRBJ2-7|TRBV12-3/TRBV12-4|TRBD2
TGTGCCAGCAGTTTCAGCGGGGATTACGAGCAGTACTTC
CASSFSGDYEQYF
>few|TRBJ2-7|TRBV5-1|NA
TGCGCCAGCAGCTTCATAGGGGGTAGGTCCTACGAGCAGTACTTC
CASSFIGGRSYEQYF